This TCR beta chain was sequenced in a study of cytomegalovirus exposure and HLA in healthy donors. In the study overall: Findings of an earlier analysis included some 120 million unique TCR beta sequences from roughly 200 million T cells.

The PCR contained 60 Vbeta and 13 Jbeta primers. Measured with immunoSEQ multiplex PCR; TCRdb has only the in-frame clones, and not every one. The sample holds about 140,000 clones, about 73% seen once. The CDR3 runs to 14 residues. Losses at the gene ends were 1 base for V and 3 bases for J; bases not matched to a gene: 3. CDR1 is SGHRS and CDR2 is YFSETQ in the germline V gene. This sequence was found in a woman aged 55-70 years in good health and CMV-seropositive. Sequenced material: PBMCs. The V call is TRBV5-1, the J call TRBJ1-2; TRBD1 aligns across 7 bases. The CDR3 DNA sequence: TGCGCCAGCAGCTTGCGTACAGGGGACTATGGCTACACCTTC. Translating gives CASSLRTGDYGYTF. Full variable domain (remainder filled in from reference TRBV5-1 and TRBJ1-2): KAGVTQTPRYLIKTRGQQVTLSCSPISGHRSVSWYQQTPGQGLQFLFEYFSETQRNKGNFPGRFSGRQFSNSRSEMNVSTLELGDSALYLCASSLRTGDYGYTFGSGTRLTVV.